A single sample is the source of the 17 T cell receptor beta chains below, sequenced in a study of cytomegalovirus exposure and HLA in healthy donors (dated by TCRdb to between 2016 and 2019). Library prep was done by the immunoSEQ multiplex PCR assay. A mixture of 60 forward primers for TCR Vbeta segments and 13 reverse primers for TCR Jbeta segments was used in the multiplex PCR. This immuneACCESS table, as held by TCRdb, lists in-frame sequences with V and J called but not all clones. Of the missing ones, under half trace to an unresolved V gene in checked studies; the others have no known cause. Present in this sample are some 200,000 clones, over 75% of which were seen just once. The ten biggest clones cover about 1.8% of the sample. Sequencing input: PBMCs. These receptors originate from a man younger than 35 in good health and CMV-seronegative.

This clone was seen a few times. V is TRBV6-1 and J is TRBJ1-6, with D perhaps TRBD1 (5 bases). Trimming pared 4 bases from V and 5 bases from J, leaving 15 bases between. Germline values: CDR1 MNHNS, CDR2 SASEGT. The CDR3 is 16 residues long. CDR3 in DNA: TGTGCCAGCAGTGGTGACACAGGCCTAAATAATTCACCCCTCCACTTT. Amino acid sequence: CASSGDTGLNNSPLHF.

This rearrangement joins TRBV25-1 to TRBJ1-4; 7 positions match TRBD1. CDR3 size: 14 residues. Germline V lookup: CDR1 MGHDK, CDR2 SYGVNS. The junction had 6 bases not matched to a gene; V was cut back by 0 bases and J by 11 bases. The CDR3 region has the DNA TGTGCCAGCAGTGAATACCGGGCAGGGGGGAAACTGTTTTTT. Its translation: CASSEYRAGGKLFF. Filled out from reference TRBV25-1 and TRBJ1-4, the complete variable domain reads EADIYQTPRYLVIGTGKKITLECSQTMGHDKMYWYQQDPGMELHLIHYSYGVNSTEKGDLSSESTVSRIRTEHFPLTLESARPSHTSQYLCASSEYRAGGKLFFGSGTQLSVL.

The chain uses TRBV7-9 and TRBJ1-5, with 7 bases lining up with TRBD1. The CDR3 covers 15 residues. Germline V CDR1 and CDR2: SEHNR, FQNEAQ (reference sequence). V lost 6 bases, J lost 2 bases, and 7 bases stayed unmatched. CDR3 DNA sequence: TGTGCCAGCAGTTCCGGGACAGAGGGCAATCAGCCCCAGCATTTT. This sequence encodes CASSSGTEGNQPQHF.

The chain couples TRBV6-5 to TRBJ2-7; TRBD1 aligns across 7 bases. The germline V gene encodes CDR1 MNHEY and CDR2 SVGAGI. The CDR3 runs to 14 residues. Trimming took 4 bases from V and 0 from J; bases not matched to a gene: 3. The CDR3, as DNA: TGTGCCAGCAGTTCGGGACAGCACTCCTACGAGCAGTACTTC. Its protein is CASSSGQHSYEQYF.

This chain links TRBV18 with TRBJ2-2; 14 bases match TRBD2. Germline assignment: CDR1 KGHSH and CDR2 LQKENI. The ends lost 2 bases at V and 2 bases at J; junction bases unmatched: 4. There are 18 residues in the CDR3. The CDR3 spells CASSPSGLAGANTGELFF. Written as DNA, the CDR3 is TGTGCCAGCTCACCATCGGGACTAGCGGGAGCCAACACCGGGGAGCTGTTTTTT.

CDR3 amino acids: CASSPSETGTLVGYTF. CDR3 in DNA: TGTGCCAGCTCACCCTCTGAGACAGGGACCCTGGTAGGCTACACCTTC. V usage is TRBV18 and J usage is TRBJ1-2; 7 bases agree with TRBD1. Germline CDR1 KGHSH, CDR2 LQKENI. The CDR3 is 16 amino acids. V shed 3 bases, J shed 8 bases, and the junction held 15 bases outside the gene matches.

The V gene is TRBV27, the J gene TRBJ1-3; D is ambiguous. The CDR3 spans 13 residues. Trimming left V 2 bases short and J 4 bases short, with 6 bases between. Germline lookup yields CDR1 MNHEY and CDR2 SMNVEV (reference sequence). CDR3 protein: CASSLGPGNTIYF. DNA for the CDR3: TGTGCCAGCAGTTTAGGGCCCGGAAACACCATATATTTT.

CDR3 residues: CAWTAAQGDRGLFPYEQYF. The CDR3 bases are TGTGCCTGGACGGCGGCTCAGGGAGACAGGGGGCTATTTCCCTACGAGCAGTACTTC. The rearrangement joins TRBV28 to TRBJ2-7; 10 bases align to TRBD1. The germline V gene has CDR1 MDHEN and CDR2 SYDVKM. This CDR3 comprises 19 residues. Losses at the gene ends were 11 bases for V and 2 bases for J; bases not matched to a gene: 24.

CDR3 protein: CASSPLSGANVLTF. CDR3 bases: TGTGCCAGTAGTCCCCTCTCTGGGGCCAACGTCCTGACTTTC. The rearrangement joins TRBV19 to TRBJ2-6; D gene uncertain. V was shortened by 5 bases and J by 0 bases, with 5 bases between the two germline ends. CDR3 length: 14 residues. The germline V gene encodes CDR1 LNHDA and CDR2 SQIVND (reference sequence).

The CDR3 DNA sequence: TGTGCCAGCAGTTTATCCCGGGGGGGCGGTGAGACCCAGTACTTC. Translation gives CASSLSRGGGETQYF. The V call is TRBV27, the J call TRBJ2-5, with 8 bases lining up with TRBD2. The CDR3 runs to 15 residues. The J segment lost 5 bases and the V segment lost 0 bases, leaving 5 bases of the junction unmatched. The germline V gene has CDR1 MNHEY and CDR2 SMNVEV (reference sequence).

The chain is built from TRBV11-3 and TRBJ2-5; 8 bases line up with TRBD2. The CDR3 totals 14 residues. Germline loops: CDR1 SGHNT, CDR2 YENEEA. The V gene end was trimmed by 4 bases and the J gene end by 5 bases; junction bases not matched to a gene: 6. DNA of the CDR3: TGTGCCAGCAGCTCTAAGCGGGAGTCGGAGACCCAGTACTTC. It is translated as CASSSKRESETQYF.

V usage is TRBV5-3 and J usage is TRBJ2-7; weak D call: TRBD1 (5 bases). TRBV5-3 is an ORF for which the function is uncertain. This CDR3 is 15 amino acids long. Trimming shortened V by 2 bases and J by 4 bases, and 16 bases separated the two germline ends. CDR3 region: CARSFAGQDRYEQYF. In DNA form, the CDR3 reads TGTGCCAGAAGCTTTGCAGGGCAGGACCGATACGAGCAGTACTTC.

J is TRBJ2-3 and V is TRBV5-1; D uncertain. The CDR3 is 12 amino acids. V lost 10 bases and J 2 bases, leaving 11 bases between the germline ends. Germline V gives CDR1 SGHRS, CDR2 YFSETQ. The chain's CDR3 is CASRQTTDTQYF. The CDR3 DNA reads as TGCGCCTCGAGGCAGACCACAGATACGCAGTATTTT.

The count of this clone is one. The rearrangement uses TRBV2 and TRBJ2-2; D perhaps matches TRBD1 (6 bases). CDR1 and CDR2 from the germline V gene are SNHLY and FYNNEI. The CDR3 is 14 residues long. V shed 4 bases and J shed 6 bases, with 12 bases lying between them. CDR3 residues: CASSARTGPGELFF. CDR3 coding DNA: TGTGCCAGCAGTGCCAGAACAGGGCCCGGGGAGCTGTTTTTT.

This rearrangement joins TRBV27 to TRBJ2-7, with 8 bases lining up with TRBD1. The CDR3 runs 14 residues. CDR1 is MNHEY, CDR2 SMNVEV, per germline (reference sequence). After removal of 8 bases from V and 3 bases from J, the junction contained 9 bases not matched to a gene. CDR3 in DNA: TGTGCCAGCTCCCCATGGGACAGGAACTACGAGCAGTACTTC. This gives the protein CASSPWDRNYEQYF.

This clone is a singleton in its sample. The chain is built from TRBV19 and TRBJ2-6; unclear D gene. Germline V gene data show CDR1 as LNHDA and CDR2 as SQIVND (reference sequence). Trimming removed 3 bases at V and 2 bases at J, with 8 bases between. The CDR3 is 15 residues long. CDR3 nucleotides: TGTGCCAGTAGTATCGACTTTACTGGGGCCAACGTCCTGACTTTC. Protein sequence: CASSIDFTGANVLTF.

As concerns this clone: Compared with germline, one end of the junction differs, possibly owing to a read error. This chain joins TRBV7-7 and TRBJ2-3; D is possibly TRBD2 (6 bases). CDR3 length equals 13 residues. From germline, CDR1 is SSHAT and CDR2 FNYEAQ (reference sequence). CDR3 bases: TGTGCTAGCAGCTTCGCCGGGGGAGATACGCAGTATTTT. Protein product: CASSFAGGDTQYF.